This TCR beta chain comes out of a study of technical replicates of blood from several donors. The CDR3 consists of 16 residues. Germline CDR1 and CDR2: LGHNA and YSLEER. Trimming took 1 base from V and 3 from J; bases not matched to a gene: 6. Measured with immunoSEQ multiplex PCR; TCRdb has only the in-frame clones, and not every one. The sample holds roughly 69,000 clones, 95% to 97% seen once. The sample consisted of T cells isolated from PBMCs. The TCR was taken from a human donor in good health. The chain has TRBV4-3 and TRBJ1-2, with TRBD1 identical over 9 bases. CDR3 sequence (DNA): TGCGCCAGCAGCCAAGTGCGGGACAGGGCTGACTATGGCTACACCTTC. Translation gives CASSQVRDRADYGYTF.